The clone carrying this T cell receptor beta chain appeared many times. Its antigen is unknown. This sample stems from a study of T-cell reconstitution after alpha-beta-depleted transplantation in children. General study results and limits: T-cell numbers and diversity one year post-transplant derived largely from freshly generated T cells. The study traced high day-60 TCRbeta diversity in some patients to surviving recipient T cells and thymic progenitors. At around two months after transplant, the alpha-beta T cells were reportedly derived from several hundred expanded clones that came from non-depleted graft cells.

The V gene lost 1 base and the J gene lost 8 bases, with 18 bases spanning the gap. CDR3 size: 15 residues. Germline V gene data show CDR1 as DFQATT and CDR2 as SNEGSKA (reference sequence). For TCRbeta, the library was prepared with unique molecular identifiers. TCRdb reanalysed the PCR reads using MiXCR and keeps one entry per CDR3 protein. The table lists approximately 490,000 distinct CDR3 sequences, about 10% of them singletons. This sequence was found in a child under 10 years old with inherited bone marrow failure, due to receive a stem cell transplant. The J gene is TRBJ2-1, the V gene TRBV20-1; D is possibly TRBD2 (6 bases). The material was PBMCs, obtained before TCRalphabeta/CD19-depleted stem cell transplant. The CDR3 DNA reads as TGCAGTGCTAGAGCGGGACTCAGCGTGGAACATGAGCAGTTCTTC. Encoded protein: CSARAGLSVEHEQFF.